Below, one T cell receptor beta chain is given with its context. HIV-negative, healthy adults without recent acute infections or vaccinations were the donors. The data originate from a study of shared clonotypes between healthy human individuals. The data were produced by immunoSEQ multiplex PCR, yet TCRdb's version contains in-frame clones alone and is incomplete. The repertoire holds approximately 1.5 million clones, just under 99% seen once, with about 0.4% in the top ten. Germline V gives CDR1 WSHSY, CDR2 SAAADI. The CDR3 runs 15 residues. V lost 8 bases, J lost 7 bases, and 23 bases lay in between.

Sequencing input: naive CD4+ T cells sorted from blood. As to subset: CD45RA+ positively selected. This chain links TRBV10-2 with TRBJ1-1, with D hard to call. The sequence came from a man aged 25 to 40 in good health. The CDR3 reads CASSDWQPRRGEAFF. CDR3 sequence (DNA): TGCGCCAGCTCGGACTGGCAGCCCCGCCGGGGTGAAGCTTTCTTT.